This TCR beta chain was identified during a study of T cell responses to AZD1222 COVID-19 vaccine. Points on this clone: Its target is not known.

The CDR3 length is 14 residues. Trimming took off 3 bases at V and 6 bases at J, with 14 bases between the two ends. In germline, CDR1 is DFQATT, CDR2 SNEGSKA (reference sequence). TCRdb's table, derived via immunoSEQ multiplex PCR, lists solely in-frame clones and lacks some. The profile covers around 130,000 clones, with around nine tenths appearing a single time and approximately 4.3% taken by the ten largest. Pooling was applied to second doses at about 4 or about 12 weeks. General study results and limits: Close to half of spike-specific TCRs reportedly recognize unmutated variant regions. Females made up more of the donors, who were largely white British, and clonal diversity may have come out too low. Spike regions recognized by vaccine-associated CD4 TCRs spanned the protein, led by 160-218 and 743-854.

The material sequenced was peripheral blood, taken 28 days after the second AZD1222 dose. This TCR was sampled from an adult who received the AZD1222 COVID-19 vaccine. The gene calls are TRBV20-1 and TRBJ2-2; weak D call: TRBD2 (6 bases). The DNA for the CDR3 is TGCAGTGCTAGTATGGAGGGGAGAGCCGGGGAGCTGTTTTTT. It encodes CSASMEGRAGELFF.